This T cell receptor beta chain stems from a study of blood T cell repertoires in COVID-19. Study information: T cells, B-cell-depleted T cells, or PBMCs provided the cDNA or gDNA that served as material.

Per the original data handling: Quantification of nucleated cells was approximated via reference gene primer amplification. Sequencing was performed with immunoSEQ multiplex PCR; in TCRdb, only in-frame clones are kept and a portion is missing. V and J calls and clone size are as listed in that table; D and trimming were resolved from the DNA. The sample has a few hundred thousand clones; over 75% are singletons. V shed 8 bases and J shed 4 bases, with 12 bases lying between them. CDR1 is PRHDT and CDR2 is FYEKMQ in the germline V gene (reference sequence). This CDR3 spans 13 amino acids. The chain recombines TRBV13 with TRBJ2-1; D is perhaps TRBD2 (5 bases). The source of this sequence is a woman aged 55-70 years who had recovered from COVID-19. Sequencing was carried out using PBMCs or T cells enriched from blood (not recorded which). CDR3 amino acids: CASLNRGYNEQFF. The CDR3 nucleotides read TGTGCCAGCCTGAACCGGGGATACAATGAGCAGTTCTTC.